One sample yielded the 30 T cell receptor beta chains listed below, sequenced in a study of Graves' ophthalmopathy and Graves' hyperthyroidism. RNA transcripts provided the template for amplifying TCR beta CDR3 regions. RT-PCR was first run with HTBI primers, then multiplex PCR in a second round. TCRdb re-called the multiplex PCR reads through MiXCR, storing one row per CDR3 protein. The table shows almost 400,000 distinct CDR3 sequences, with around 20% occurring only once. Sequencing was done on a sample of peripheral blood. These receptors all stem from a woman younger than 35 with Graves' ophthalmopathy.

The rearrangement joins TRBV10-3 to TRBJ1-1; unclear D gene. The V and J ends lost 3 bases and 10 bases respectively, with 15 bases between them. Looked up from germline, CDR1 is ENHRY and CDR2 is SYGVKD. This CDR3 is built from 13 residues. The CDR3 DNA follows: TGTGCCATCAGTGACTCTAAGGTTCGTAGAGCTTTCTTT. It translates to CAISDSKVRRAFF.

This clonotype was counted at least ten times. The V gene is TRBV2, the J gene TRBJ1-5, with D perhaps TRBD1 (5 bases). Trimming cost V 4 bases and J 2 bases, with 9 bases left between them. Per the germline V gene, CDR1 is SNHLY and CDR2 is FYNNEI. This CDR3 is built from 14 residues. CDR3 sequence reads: CASSAQGGNQPQHF. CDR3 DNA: TGTGCCAGCAGTGCCCAGGGAGGCAATCAGCCCCAGCATTTT.

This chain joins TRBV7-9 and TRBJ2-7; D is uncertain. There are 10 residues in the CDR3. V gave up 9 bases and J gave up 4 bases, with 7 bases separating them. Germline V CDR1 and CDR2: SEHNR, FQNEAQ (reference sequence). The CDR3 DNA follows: TGTGCCAGTATCTCATACGAGCAGTACTTC. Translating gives CASISYEQYF. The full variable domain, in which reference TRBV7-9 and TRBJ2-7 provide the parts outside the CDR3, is DTGVSQNPRHKITKRGQNVTFRCDPISEHNRLYWYRQTLGQGPEFLTYFQNEAQLEKSRLLSDRFSAERPKGSFSTLEIQRTEQGDSAMYLCASISYEQYFGPGTRLTVT.

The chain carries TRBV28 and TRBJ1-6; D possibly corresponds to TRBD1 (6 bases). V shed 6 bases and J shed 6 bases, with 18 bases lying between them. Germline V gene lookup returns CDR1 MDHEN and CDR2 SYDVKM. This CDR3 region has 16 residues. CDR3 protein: CASRASGQRSNSPLHF. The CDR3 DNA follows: TGTGCCAGCAGGGCCAGCGGACAGAGGAGTAATTCACCCCTCCACTTT. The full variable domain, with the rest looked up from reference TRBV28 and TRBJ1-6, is DVKVTQSSRYLVKRTGEKVFLECVQDMDHENMFWYRQDPGLGLRLIYFSYDVKMKEKGDIPEGYSVSREKKERFSLILESASTNQTSMYLCASRASGQRSNSPLHFGNGTRLTVT.

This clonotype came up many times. In nucleotides, the CDR3 is TGTGCCACCAGCAGTCGACAGAACTATGGCTACACCTTC. It encodes CATSSRQNYGYTF. J is TRBJ1-2 and V is TRBV15; D perhaps matches TRBD1 (5 bases). The CDR3 is made up of 13 amino acids. V lost 3 bases and J lost 2, with 7 bases in between. Germline V lookup: CDR1 LNHNV, CDR2 YYDKDF (reference sequence). Full variable domain (rest looked up from reference TRBV15 and TRBJ1-2): DAMVIQNPRYQVTQFGKPVTLSCSQTLNHNVMYWYQQKSSQAPKLLFHYYDKDFNNEADTPDNFQSRRPNTSFCFLDIRSPGLGDTAMYLCATSSRQNYGYTFGSGTRLTVV.

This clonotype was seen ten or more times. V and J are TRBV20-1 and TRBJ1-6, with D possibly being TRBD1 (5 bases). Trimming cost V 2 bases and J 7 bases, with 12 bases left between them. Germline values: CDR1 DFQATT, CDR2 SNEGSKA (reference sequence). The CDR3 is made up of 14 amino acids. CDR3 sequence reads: CSARLGTRNSPLHF. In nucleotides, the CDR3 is TGCAGTGCTAGACTAGGGACGCGGAATTCACCCCTCCACTTT.

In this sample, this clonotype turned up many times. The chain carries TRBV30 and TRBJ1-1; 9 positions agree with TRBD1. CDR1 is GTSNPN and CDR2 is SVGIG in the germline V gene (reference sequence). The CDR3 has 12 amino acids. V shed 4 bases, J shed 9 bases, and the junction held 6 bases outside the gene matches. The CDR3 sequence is CAWKRGTGKAFF. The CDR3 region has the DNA TGTGCCTGGAAGAGAGGGACAGGGAAAGCTTTCTTT.

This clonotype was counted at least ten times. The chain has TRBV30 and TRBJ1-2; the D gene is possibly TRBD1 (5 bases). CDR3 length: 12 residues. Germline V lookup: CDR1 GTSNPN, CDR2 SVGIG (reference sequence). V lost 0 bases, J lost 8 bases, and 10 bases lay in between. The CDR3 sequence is CAWSVEGKGYTF. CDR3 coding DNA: TGTGCCTGGAGTGTAGAGGGGAAAGGCTACACCTTC.

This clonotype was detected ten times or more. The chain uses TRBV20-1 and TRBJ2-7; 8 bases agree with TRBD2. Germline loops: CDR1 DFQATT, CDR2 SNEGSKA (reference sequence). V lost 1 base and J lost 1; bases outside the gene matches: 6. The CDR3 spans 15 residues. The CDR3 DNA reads TGCAGTGCTAGAGTGGCTAGCGGGTTTTCCTACGAGCAGTACTTC. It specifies CSARVASGFSYEQYF.

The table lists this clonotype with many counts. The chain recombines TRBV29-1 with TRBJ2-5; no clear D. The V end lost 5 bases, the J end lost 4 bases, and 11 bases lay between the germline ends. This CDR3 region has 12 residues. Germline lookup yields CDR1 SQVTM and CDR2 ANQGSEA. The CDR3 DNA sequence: TGCAGCGTTAGGGTCCGGGCAGAGACCCAGTACTTC. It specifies CSVRVRAETQYF.

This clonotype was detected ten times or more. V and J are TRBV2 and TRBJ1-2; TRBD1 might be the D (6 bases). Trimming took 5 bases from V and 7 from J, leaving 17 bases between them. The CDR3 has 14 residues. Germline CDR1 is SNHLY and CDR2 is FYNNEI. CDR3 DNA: TGTGCCAGCAGTCAAGGGTCAAGGGGGTCTGGCTACACCTTC. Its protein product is CASSQGSRGSGYTF. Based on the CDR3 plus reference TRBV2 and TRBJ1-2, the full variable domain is EPEVTQTPSHQVTQMGQEVILRCVPISNHLYFYWYRQILGQKVEFLVSFYNNEISEKSEIFDDQFSVERPDGSNFTLKIRSTKLEDSAMYFCASSQGSRGSGYTFGSGTRLTVV.

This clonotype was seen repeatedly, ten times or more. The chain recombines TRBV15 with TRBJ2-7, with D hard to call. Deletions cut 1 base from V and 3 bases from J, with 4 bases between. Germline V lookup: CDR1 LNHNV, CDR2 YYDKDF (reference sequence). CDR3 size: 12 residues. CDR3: CATSRVDYEQYF. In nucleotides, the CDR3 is TGTGCCACCAGCAGAGTTGACTACGAGCAGTACTTC.

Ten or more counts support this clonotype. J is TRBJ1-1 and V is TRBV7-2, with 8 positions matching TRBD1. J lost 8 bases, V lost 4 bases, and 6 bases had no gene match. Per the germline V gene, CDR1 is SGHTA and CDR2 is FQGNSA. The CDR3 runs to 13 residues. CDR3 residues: CASSSGQGLEAFF. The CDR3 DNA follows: TGTGCCAGCAGCTCCGGACAGGGCCTCGAAGCTTTCTTT.

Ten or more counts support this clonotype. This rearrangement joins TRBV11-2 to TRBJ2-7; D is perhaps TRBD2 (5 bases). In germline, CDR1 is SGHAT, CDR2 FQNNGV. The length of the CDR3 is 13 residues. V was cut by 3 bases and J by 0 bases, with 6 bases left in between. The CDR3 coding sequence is TGTGCCAGCAGCTTCGGGATCTCCTACGAGCAGTACTTC. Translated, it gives CASSFGISYEQYF.

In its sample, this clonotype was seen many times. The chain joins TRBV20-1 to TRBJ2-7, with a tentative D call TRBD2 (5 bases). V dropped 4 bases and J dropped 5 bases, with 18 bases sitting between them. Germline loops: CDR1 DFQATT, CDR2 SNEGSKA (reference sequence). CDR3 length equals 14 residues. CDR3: CSANEVTRGNEQYF. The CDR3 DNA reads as TGCAGTGCTAACGAGGTCACCCGAGGGAACGAGCAGTACTTC.

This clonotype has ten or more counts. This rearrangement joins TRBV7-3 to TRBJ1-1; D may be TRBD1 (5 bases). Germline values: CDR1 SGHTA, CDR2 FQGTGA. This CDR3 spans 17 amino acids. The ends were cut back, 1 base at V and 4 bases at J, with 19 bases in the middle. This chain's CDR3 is CASSLIGAGPPGTEAFF. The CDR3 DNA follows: TGTGCCAGCAGCTTAATAGGGGCAGGGCCTCCGGGCACTGAAGCTTTCTTT.

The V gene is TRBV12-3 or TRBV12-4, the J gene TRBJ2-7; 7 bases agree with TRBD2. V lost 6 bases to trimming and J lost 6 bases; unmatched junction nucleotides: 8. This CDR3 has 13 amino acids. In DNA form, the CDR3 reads TGTGCCAGCAGGGCCGGGACTAAGCGCGAGCAGTACTTC. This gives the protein CASRAGTKREQYF.

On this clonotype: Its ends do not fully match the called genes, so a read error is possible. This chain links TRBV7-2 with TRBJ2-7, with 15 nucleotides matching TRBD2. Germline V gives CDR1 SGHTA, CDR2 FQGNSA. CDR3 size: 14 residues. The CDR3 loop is CANSLGLAGGEQYF. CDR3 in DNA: TGTGCCAACAGCCTGGGACTAGCGGGAGGCGAGCAGTACTTC.

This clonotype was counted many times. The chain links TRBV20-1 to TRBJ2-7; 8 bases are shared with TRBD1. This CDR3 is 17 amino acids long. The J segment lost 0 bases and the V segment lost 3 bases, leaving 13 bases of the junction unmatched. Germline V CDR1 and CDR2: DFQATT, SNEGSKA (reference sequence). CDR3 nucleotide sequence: TGCAGTGCTAGTGGACAGGGAGTTCGAAGTTACTCCTACGAGCAGTACTTC. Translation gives CSASGQGVRSYSYEQYF.

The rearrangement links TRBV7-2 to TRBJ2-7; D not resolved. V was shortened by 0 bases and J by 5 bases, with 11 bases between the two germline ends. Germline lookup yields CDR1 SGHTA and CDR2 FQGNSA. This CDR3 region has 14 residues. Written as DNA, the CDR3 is TGTGCCAGCAGCTTAGCACAGTTAGGGCACGAGCAGTACTTC. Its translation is CASSLAQLGHEQYF. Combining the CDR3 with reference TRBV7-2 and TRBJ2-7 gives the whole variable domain GAGVSQSPSNKVTEKGKDVELRCDPISGHTALYWYRQSLGQGLEFLIYFQGNSAPDKSGLPSDRFSAERTGGSVSTLTIQRTQQEDSAVYLCASSLAQLGHEQYFGPGTRLTVT.

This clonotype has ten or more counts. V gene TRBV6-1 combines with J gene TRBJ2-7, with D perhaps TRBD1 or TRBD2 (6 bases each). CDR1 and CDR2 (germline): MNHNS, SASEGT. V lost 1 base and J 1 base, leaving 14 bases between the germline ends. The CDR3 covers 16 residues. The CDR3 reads CASSEGRGVHSYEQYF. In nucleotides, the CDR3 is TGTGCCAGCAGTGAAGGTAGGGGGGTGCATTCCTACGAGCAGTACTTC.

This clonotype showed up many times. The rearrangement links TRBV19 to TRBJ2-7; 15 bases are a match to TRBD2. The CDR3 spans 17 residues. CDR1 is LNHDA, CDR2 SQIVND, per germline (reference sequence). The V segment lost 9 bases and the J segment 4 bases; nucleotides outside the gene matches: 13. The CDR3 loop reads CASSPYGGLAGGYEQYF. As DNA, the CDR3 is TGTGCCAGCAGCCCTTATGGGGGACTAGCGGGAGGTTACGAGCAGTACTTC.

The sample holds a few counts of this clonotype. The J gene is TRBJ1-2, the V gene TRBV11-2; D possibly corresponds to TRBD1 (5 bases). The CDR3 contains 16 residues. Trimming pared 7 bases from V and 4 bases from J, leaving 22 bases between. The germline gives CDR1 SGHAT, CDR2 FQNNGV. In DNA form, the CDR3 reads TGTGCCAGCACCCCCCTGTCGGGGGGGGGATTCTATGGCTACACCTTC. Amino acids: CASTPLSGGGFYGYTF.

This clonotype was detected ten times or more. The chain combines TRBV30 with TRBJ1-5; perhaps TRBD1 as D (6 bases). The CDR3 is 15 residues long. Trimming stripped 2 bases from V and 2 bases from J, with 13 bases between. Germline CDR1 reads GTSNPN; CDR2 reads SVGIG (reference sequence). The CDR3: CAWSQQGVGNQPQHF. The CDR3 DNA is TGTGCCTGGAGTCAACAGGGTGTAGGCAATCAGCCCCAGCATTTT.

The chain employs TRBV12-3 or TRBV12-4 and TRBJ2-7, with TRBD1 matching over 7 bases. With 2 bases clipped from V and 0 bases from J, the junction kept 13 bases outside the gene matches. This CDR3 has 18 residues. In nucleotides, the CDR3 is TGTGCCAGCAGTTTAAGGGGACAGCGGACGTATACCTCCTACGAGCAGTACTTC. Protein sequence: CASSLRGQRTYTSYEQYF.

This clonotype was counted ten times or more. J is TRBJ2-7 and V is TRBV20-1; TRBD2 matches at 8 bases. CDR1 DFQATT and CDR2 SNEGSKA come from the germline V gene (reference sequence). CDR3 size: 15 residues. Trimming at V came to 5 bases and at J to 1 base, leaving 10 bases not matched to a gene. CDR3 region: CSALSRGGGSYEQYF. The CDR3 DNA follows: TGCAGTGCTCTTAGCCGAGGCGGGGGGTCCTACGAGCAGTACTTC.

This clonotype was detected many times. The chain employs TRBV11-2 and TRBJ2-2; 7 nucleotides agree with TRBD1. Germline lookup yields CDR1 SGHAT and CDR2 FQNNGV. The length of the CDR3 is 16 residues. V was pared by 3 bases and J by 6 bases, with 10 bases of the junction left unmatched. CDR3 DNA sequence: TGTGCCAGCAGCTTTGTAGGACAGGTCTCCGCCGGGGAGCTGTTTTTT. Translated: CASSFVGQVSAGELFF.

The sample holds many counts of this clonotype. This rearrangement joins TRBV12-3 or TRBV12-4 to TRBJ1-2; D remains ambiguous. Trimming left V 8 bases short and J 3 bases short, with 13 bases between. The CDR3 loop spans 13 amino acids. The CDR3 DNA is TGTGCCAGCTCCCATGAGGGAGACTATGGCTACACCTTC. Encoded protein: CASSHEGDYGYTF.

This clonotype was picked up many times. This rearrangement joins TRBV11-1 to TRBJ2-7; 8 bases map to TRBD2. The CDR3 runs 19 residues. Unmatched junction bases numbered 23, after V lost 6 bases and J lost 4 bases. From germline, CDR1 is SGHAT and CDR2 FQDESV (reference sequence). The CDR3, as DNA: TGTGCCAGCAGGCCCGCAGGACTAGCCAGTAACTACGGTCCTTACGAGCAGTACTTC. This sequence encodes CASRPAGLASNYGPYEQYF.

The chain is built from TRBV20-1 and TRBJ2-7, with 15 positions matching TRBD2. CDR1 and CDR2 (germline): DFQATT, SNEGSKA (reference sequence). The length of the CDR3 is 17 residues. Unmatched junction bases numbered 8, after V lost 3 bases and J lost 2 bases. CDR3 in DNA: TGCAGTGCTAGCGATAACGGACTAGCGGGAGGGCCCTACGAGCAGTACTTC. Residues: CSASDNGLAGGPYEQYF.